The 21 T cell receptor beta chains listed next were all sequenced from one sample in a study of T cells and Merkel cell carcinoma outcomes. This table comes from immunoSEQ multiplex PCR, and its TCRdb copy is limited to in-frame clones, with some not included. The table has 3,500 to 4,000 clones, about 92% seen once. Sequencing was done on a sample of tumor tissue from Merkel cell carcinoma. The receptors derive from a human donor with Merkel cell carcinoma.

This chain joins TRBV29-1 and TRBJ1-2, with D possibly TRBD1 on 5 matching bases. V was pared by 3 bases and J by 3 bases, with 11 bases between. CDR1 SQVTM and CDR2 ANQGSEA come from the germline V gene. The CDR3 contains 13 residues. The CDR3 DNA is TGCAGCGTTGACGGGCAGGGAGACTATGGCTACACCTTC. It translates to CSVDGQGDYGYTF.

This clone was seen a single time. The chain combines TRBV20-1 with TRBJ2-7; D not certain. Germline V lookup: CDR1 DFQATT, CDR2 SNEGSKA (reference sequence). V was pared by 3 bases and J by 7 bases, with 7 bases between. The CDR3 totals 10 residues. DNA of the CDR3: TGCAGTGCTAGTAACTATGAGCAGTACTTC. This sequence encodes CSASNYEQYF.

This clone has a handful of counts. This chain uses TRBV5-6 with TRBJ2-5; no definite D call. The CDR3 has 11 amino acids. Germline CDR1 reads SGHDT; CDR2 reads YYEEEE. Trimming stripped 2 bases from V and 7 bases from J, with 6 bases between. For the CDR3, the DNA is TGTGCCAGCAGCTTCGACTCGACCCAGTACTTC. Its translation is CASSFDSTQYF. Variable domain in full (rest from reference TRBV5-6 and TRBJ2-5): DAGVTQSPTHLIKTRGQQVTLRCSPKSGHDTVSWYQQALGQGPQFIFQYYEEEERQRGNFPDRFSGHQFPNYSSELNVNALLLGDSALYLCASSFDSTQYFGPGTRLLVL.

V gene TRBV23-1 combines with J gene TRBJ1-5; 8 nucleotides line up with TRBD1. TRBV23-1 is an ORF, with its function uncertain. This CDR3 spans 14 amino acids. After removal of 6 bases from V and 7 bases from J, the junction contained 8 bases not matched to a gene. Written as DNA, the CDR3 is TGCGCCAGCAGCCCCGGACAGGGCAGCCAGCCCCAGCATTTT. Translating gives CASSPGQGSQPQHF.

V is TRBV5-6 and J is TRBJ2-5; 11 nucleotides agree with TRBD1. Germline lookup yields CDR1 SGHDT and CDR2 YYEEEE. The CDR3 extends over 16 amino acids. The ends lost 4 bases at V and 4 bases at J; junction bases unmatched: 9. The CDR3 loop reads CASSPLGGQGVETQYF. The DNA of the CDR3 is TGTGCCAGCAGCCCCCTTGGGGGACAGGGGGTAGAGACCCAGTACTTC.

V is TRBV18 and J is TRBJ2-7; D remains ambiguous. V lost 3 bases to trimming and J lost 3 bases, with 6 bases between them. The CDR3 is 12 amino acids. Germline loops: CDR1 KGHSH, CDR2 LQKENI. The CDR3 region has the DNA TGTGCCAGCTCACCCGCCCGCTACGAGCAGTACTTC. Its protein is CASSPARYEQYF.

The chain is built from TRBV30 and TRBJ1-1, with 7 nucleotides matching TRBD1. Trimming at V came to 0 bases and at J to 10 bases, leaving 5 bases not matched to a gene. The germline V gene has CDR1 GTSNPN and CDR2 SVGIG (reference sequence). CDR3 length equals 12 residues. The CDR3 sequence: CAWSVKGAGAFF. The DNA for the CDR3 is TGTGCCTGGAGTGTAAAGGGGGCAGGAGCTTTCTTT.

The chain combines TRBV30 with TRBJ2-7; 8 bases match TRBD2. The V and J ends lost 8 bases and 1 base, in that order; junction bases with no gene match: 10. The CDR3 has 14 amino acids. Germline V lookup: CDR1 GTSNPN, CDR2 SVGIG (reference sequence). The CDR3 reads CALRGVAGSYEQYF. The CDR3, as DNA: TGTGCCCTGCGGGGGGTTGCGGGATCCTACGAGCAGTACTTC.

The chain uses TRBV6-1 and TRBJ2-3; TRBD1 might be the D (6 bases). The CDR3 runs to 15 residues. The ends were cut back, 3 bases at V and 0 bases at J, with 10 bases in the middle. Per the germline V gene, CDR1 is MNHNS and CDR2 is SASEGT. CDR3 bases: TGTGCCAGCAGTGACAGGACAGCTAGCACAGATACGCAGTATTTT. Its translation: CASSDRTASTDTQYF.

The CDR3: CASSVGRGYGYTF. Here the CDR3 DNA reads TGCGCCAGCAGTGTCGGCAGGGGGTATGGCTACACCTTC. The chain employs TRBV10-1 and TRBJ1-2; 7 bases are shared with TRBD1. J lost 5 bases, V lost 4 bases, and 4 bases had no gene match. Germline loops: CDR1 WNHNN, CDR2 SYGVQD (reference sequence). This CDR3 region has 13 residues.

Regarding this clone: The sample has other DNA sequences that encode this CDR3 too. The chain is built from TRBV30 and TRBJ1-5, with D possibly being TRBD1 (5 bases). Looked up from germline, CDR1 is GTSNPN and CDR2 is SVGIG (reference sequence). CDR3 length: 13 amino acids. The V gene lost 5 bases and the J gene lost 3 bases, with 11 bases spanning the gap. The CDR3 region is CAWRTGHNQPQHF. The CDR3 bases are TGTGCCTGGCGTACAGGCCACAATCAGCCCCAGCATTTT. The full variable domain, rest sourced from reference TRBV30 and TRBJ1-5, is SQTIHQWPATLVQPVGSPLSLECTVEGTSNPNLYWYRQAAGRGLQLLFYSVGIGQISSEVPQNLSASRPQDRQFILSSKKLLLSDSGFYLCAWRTGHNQPQHFGDGTRLSIL.

The gene calls are TRBV29-1 and TRBJ1-1, with D possibly TRBD1 on 6 matching bases. The CDR3 has 12 residues. Germline CDR1 is SQVTM and CDR2 is ANQGSEA. V lost 8 bases and J lost 0, with 10 bases in between. The CDR3 protein is CSIRTVNTEAFF. CDR3 bases: TGCAGCATCCGGACAGTGAACACTGAAGCTTTCTTT.

This chain connects TRBV7-3 to TRBJ2-1; no clear D gene. Germline V gene lookup returns CDR1 SGHTA and CDR2 FQGTGA. The V and J ends lost 4 bases and 0 bases respectively, with 16 bases between them. CDR3 length: 17 residues. The CDR3 region has the DNA TGTGCCAGCAGCTCAAGCACCGGGCCTCTCTCCTACAATGAGCAGTTCTTC. This translates into CASSSSTGPLSYNEQFF.

V gene TRBV30 combines with J gene TRBJ1-6, with 7 bases identical to TRBD1. J was trimmed by 7 bases and V by 6 bases; bases with no gene match: 6. This CDR3 region has 13 residues. Germline-derived CDR1 and CDR2 are GTSNPN and SVGIG (reference sequence). The CDR3 nucleotides read TGTGCCTGCCGGGACAGAAGGAATTCACCCCTCCACTTT. This translates into CACRDRRNSPLHF.

The genes are TRBV4-1 and TRBJ1-4, with D maybe TRBD1 (5 bases). Between the trimmed V and J ends, which lost 3 bases and 1 base, there was a span of 6 bases. This CDR3 region has 14 residues. The germline V gene encodes CDR1 MGHRA and CDR2 YSYEKL. CDR3 coding DNA: TGCGCCAGCAGCCAGACAGAAACTAATGAAAAACTGTTTTTT. It yields the protein CASSQTETNEKLFF.

The rearrangement joins TRBV19 to TRBJ2-3; D is uncertain. Germline CDR1 and CDR2: LNHDA and SQIVND (reference sequence). CDR3 length: 13 amino acids. V was clipped by 6 bases and J by 1 base, with 8 bases between them. CDR3 nucleotides: TGTGCCAGTAGGCTTTCCGGCACAGATACGCAGTATTTT. As protein: CASRLSGTDTQYF.

This chain links TRBV7-2 with TRBJ1-4; no definite D call. Germline CDR1 is SGHTA and CDR2 is FQGNSA. The CDR3 contains 16 residues. The ends were cut back, 5 bases at V and 0 bases at J, with 13 bases in the middle. CDR3 sequence (DNA): TGTGCCAGCAGCCCTGGGCCGGGGACAACTAATGAAAAACTGTTTTTT. Translation: CASSPGPGTTNEKLFF.

This clone was detected only a few times. CDR3 coding DNA: TGTGCCAGCAGCTTGGGATTAGCTGATAACTACGAGCAGTACTTC. Its translation: CASSLGLADNYEQYF. The chain carries TRBV5-6 and TRBJ2-7, with no clear D. The V end was cut by 0 bases, the J end by 3 bases, with 13 bases between. CDR1 is SGHDT and CDR2 is YYEEEE in the germline V gene. CDR3 length: 15 amino acids.

The chain combines TRBV6-1 with TRBJ2-3; TRBD1 matches 9 bases. Germline-derived CDR1 and CDR2 are MNHNS and SASEGT. V lost 4 bases, J lost 5 bases, and 7 bases stayed unmatched. The CDR3 has 15 amino acids. DNA for the CDR3: TGTGCCAGCAGTGCCCGGGACAGGGTTTTAGATACGCAGTATTTT. Its translation is CASSARDRVLDTQYF.

J is TRBJ1-5 and V is TRBV19, with 9 bases identical to TRBD1. Germline V gene data show CDR1 as LNHDA and CDR2 as SQIVND (reference sequence). This CDR3 is 18 amino acids long. The J segment lost 6 bases and the V segment lost 10 bases, leaving 22 bases of the junction unmatched. CDR3 loop: CANTAADRGNKGGQPQHF. In DNA form, the CDR3 reads TGTGCCAATACCGCGGCGGACAGGGGCAATAAGGGGGGTCAGCCCCAGCATTTT. The whole variable domain, remainder taken from reference TRBV19 and TRBJ1-5, is DGGITQSPKYLFRKEGQNVTLSCEQNLNHDAMYWYRQDPGQGLRLIYYSQIVNDFQKGDIAEGYSVSREKKESFPLTVTSAQKNPTAFYLCANTAADRGNKGGQPQHFGDGTRLSIL.

The chain uses TRBV29-1 and TRBJ2-3, with 11 bases that match TRBD1. The ends lost 6 bases at V and 4 bases at J; junction bases unmatched: 3. The CDR3 spans 13 residues. Germline CDR1 reads SQVTM; CDR2 reads ANQGSEA. The CDR3, as DNA: TGCAGCGTCGCGGGACAGGGGGCAGATACGCAGTATTTT. It translates to CSVAGQGADTQYF.